The clone carrying this T cell receptor (beta chain) was seen at least ten times. The data originate from a study of T cells after yellow fever vaccination. One entry per CDR3 protein results from TCRdb running MiXCR on the 5' RACE reads. Here the sample spans 250,000 to 350,000 distinct CDR3 sequences, 7.5% to 9.5% being singletons. V lost 8 bases, J lost 7 bases, and 16 bases stayed unmatched. This CDR3 is 15 amino acids long. The V gene's germline CDR1 is DFQATT and CDR2 SNEGSKA (reference sequence). The sequence came from a man between 18 and 29 years old who received the YFV17D yellow fever vaccine. The sequencing used CD4+ T cells sorted from PBMCs, collected 5 days after the yellow fever booster vaccination. The genes are TRBV20-1 and TRBJ2-7; 11 positions agree with TRBD2. The CDR3 spells CSTPAPLAGGEEQYF. The CDR3 DNA reads as TGCAGTACCCCAGCCCCCCTAGCGGGGGGAGAGGAGCAGTACTTC.